Sequencing of this T cell receptor beta chain was carried out in a study of T cells in Graves' hyperthyroidism and ophthalmopathy. TCR beta CDR3 sequences were amplified from RNA transcripts. When the TCR CDR3 underwent first-round RT-PCR, the HTBI primer set was used. MiXCR, applied by TCRdb to the multiplex PCR reads, yields one record per CDR3 protein. The table has over 500,000 distinct CDR3 sequences, 40% to 50% seen once. CDR1 and CDR2 from the germline V gene are SGHTA and FQGNSA. This CDR3 is built from 17 residues. Trimming took 5 bases from V and 2 from J, leaving 21 bases between them. The sample comprised peripheral blood or thyroid tissue (not recorded which). The sequence was collected from an adult woman with Graves' disease, either hyperthyroidism or ophthalmopathy (not recorded which). This chain connects TRBV7-2 to TRBJ2-5, with D tentatively TRBD1 (5 bases). CDR3 in amino acids: CASSVEFFQGSQETQYF. The CDR3, as DNA: TGTGCCAGCAGCGTTGAGTTTTTTCAGGGTTCTCAAGAGACCCAGTACTTC.